One and the same sample provided the 9 T cell receptor beta chains below, sequenced in a study of early T cells in non-severe SARS-CoV-2 infection. In TCRdb, the 5' RACE reads were re-called with MiXCR into one record per CDR3 protein. This table has tens of thousands of distinct CDR3 sequences, about 15% appearing once. Sample: whole blood. The source is an adult who was a healthcare worker with PCR-confirmed SARS-CoV-2 infection or an uninfected control (not recorded which).

This clonotype was seen at least ten times. The rearrangement uses TRBV25-1 and TRBJ1-5; D unclear. Germline CDR1 MGHDK, CDR2 SYGVNS. V gave up 3 bases and J gave up 11 bases, with 8 bases separating them. This CDR3 contains 11 residues. The CDR3: CASSEGGAQHF. In nucleotides, the CDR3 is TGTGCCAGCAGTGAGGGAGGAGCCCAGCATTTT.

The chain has TRBV29-1 and TRBJ1-2; 10 bases align to TRBD1. CDR3 length: 13 residues. Germline assignment: CDR1 SQVTM and CDR2 ANQGSEA. V lost 7 bases, J lost 7 bases, and 9 bases stayed unmatched. CDR3 in DNA: TGCAGCGCCCGGACAGGGGGAGTTTCTGGCTACACCTTC. Translating gives CSARTGGVSGYTF. The variable domain in full, completed from reference TRBV29-1 and TRBJ1-2, reads SAVISQKPSRDICQRGTSLTIQCQVDSQVTMMFWYRQQPGQSLTLIATANQGSEATYESGFVIDKFPISRPNLTFSTLTVSNMSPEDSSIYLCSARTGGVSGYTFGSGTRLTVV.

This clonotype was seen only a few times. The V gene is TRBV6-5, the J gene TRBJ2-1; D remains ambiguous. The CDR3 loop spans 17 amino acids. The germline gives CDR1 MNHEY, CDR2 SVGAGI. Trimming left V 0 bases short and J 9 bases short, with 21 bases between. The CDR3 DNA is TGTGCCAGCAGTTACTCGAGCCACCCCCTCGAGTCTGGTGAGCAGTTCTTC. The encoded protein is CASSYSSHPLESGEQFF.

The genes are TRBV9 and TRBJ2-2, with a tentative D call TRBD2 (5 bases). CDR1 SGDLS and CDR2 YYNGEE come from the germline V gene. The germline V and J ends were trimmed by 4 bases and 5 bases, with 9 bases remaining between them. CDR3 length: 13 amino acids. In DNA form, the CDR3 reads TGTGCCAGCAGCCCTACTAGAACCGGGGAGCTGTTTTTT. It translates to CASSPTRTGELFF.

The chain's CDR3 is CASSLGDYDSRLGGELFF. The DNA of the CDR3 is TGTGCCAGCAGCTTAGGGGACTACGACTCACGACTTGGTGGGGAGCTGTTTTTT. This chain connects TRBV7-7 to TRBJ2-2, with 7 bases matching TRBD2. Germline loops: CDR1 SSHAT, CDR2 FNYEAQ (reference sequence). Trimming removed 1 base from V and 8 bases from J; junction bases left unmatched: 16. This CDR3 spans 18 amino acids.

The table lists this clonotype with many counts. The J gene is TRBJ1-1, the V gene TRBV5-1; D gene uncertain. The germline V gene encodes CDR1 SGHRS and CDR2 YFSETQ. V lost 0 bases to trimming and J lost 6 bases, with 12 bases between them. This CDR3 has 14 residues. The DNA of the CDR3 is TGCGCCAGCAGCTTGGGTTATCAGTCTTCTGAAGCTTTCTTT. It translates to CASSLGYQSSEAFF.

This clonotype was seen once. A read error may be the cause here, since a much bigger clone is one base away. V and J are TRBV20-1 and TRBJ2-3, with 13 nucleotides matching TRBD2. The CDR3 runs 16 residues. Germline lookup yields CDR1 DFQATT and CDR2 SNEGSKA (reference sequence). Here the CDR3 reads CSARMTSGGRADSQYF. As DNA, the CDR3 is TGCAGTGCTAGAATGACTAGCGGGGGGAGGGCAGATTCGCAGTATTTT.

J is TRBJ2-1 and V is TRBV5-6, with no clear D. Looked up from germline, CDR1 is SGHDT and CDR2 is YYEEEE. The V gene lost 3 bases and the J gene lost 0 bases, with 13 bases spanning the gap. The CDR3 extends over 16 amino acids. The CDR3: CASSSRTVSSYNEQFF. CDR3 DNA: TGTGCCAGCAGCTCAAGGACGGTGAGCTCCTACAATGAGCAGTTCTTC.

This clonotype was seen a single time. This chain uses TRBV2 with TRBJ2-7; D is ambiguous. The CDR3 totals 15 residues. Per the germline V gene, CDR1 is SNHLY and CDR2 is FYNNEI. Trimming left V 0 bases short and J 2 bases short, with 11 bases between. CDR3 sequence reads: CASSEARGRTYEQYV. The CDR3 DNA sequence: TGTGCCAGCAGTGAAGCGCGAGGACGGACCTACGAGCAGTACGTC.